This T cell receptor (beta chain) was recorded in a study of PD-1 blockade in mismatch repair-deficient tumors. Study details: All were previously treated, progressing patients with approximately 12 mismatch repair-deficient cancer types.

TCR sequencing covered a few patients who responded to pembrolizumab. The CDR3 spans 14 residues. Germline loops: CDR1 SNHLY, CDR2 FYNNEI. Trimming cost V 7 bases and J 3 bases; bases outside gene matches: 8. Using immunoSEQ multiplex PCR, the repertoire was profiled, and TCRdb retains in-frame clones only, with some absent. This table has 35,000 or so clones, 70% to 90% appearing once. The material sequenced was peripheral blood, taken 76 weeks after starting pembrolizumab. The TCR comes from an adult with mismatch repair-deficient cancer. J is TRBJ2-7 and V is TRBV2; TRBD1 aligns across 8 bases. Here the CDR3 reads CASIPGDRSYEQYF. CDR3 bases: TGTGCCAGCATTCCCGGGGACAGGAGCTACGAGCAGTACTTC.